This T cell receptor (beta chain) was recovered during a study of blood T cell repertoires in COVID-19 (dated by TCRdb to 2020 to 2022). General notes on the study: Samples covering the acute and convalescent phases of COVID-19 were provided by collaborators in the United States, Italy and Spain. A de-identified subject ID, COVID-19 status, age in years and sex were almost always included in the sample metadata. The material from the prospective study consisted of cDNA or gDNA derived from T cells, B-cell-depleted T cells, or PBMCs. Where HLA class I and class II types were available, the types were taken from metadata supplied by the sample provider, not from assay-based typing. The samples were drawn from two sources: the first 160 participants of the ongoing ImmuneRACE study, and over 950 subjects contributed by 6 global collaborators. Subjects who had been exposed to COVID-19, were actively infected with it, or had recovered from it provided the deeply sampled blood TCRbeta repertoires that made up the dataset. The repertoires were made available in a free public database intended to serve as a resource for research on the immune response to SARS-CoV-2. Paper-wide results and their limitations: The amount of clinical and demographic metadata varied by source and participant and was provided uncurated.

Note on this clone: Its specific antigen is unknown. It has no much larger one-base neighbor in the sample; base qualities were not kept.

TCRbeta CDR3 regions were amplified from genomic DNA by means of the immunoSEQ Assay, a bias-controlled multiplex PCR. As for how the authors treated the data: The number of nucleated cells in each sample was estimated by amplification of reference gene primers within the assay. To quantify the absolute abundance of each unique TCRbeta CDR3 rearrangement, sequence reads were collapsed and filtered. For each sample, productive Simpson clonality was calculated as the square root of Simpson's diversity index over productive rearrangements. The source is immuneACCESS, and TCRdb retained only in-frame sequences with V and J called. Part of the clones is not carried over; for the studies checked, unresolved V genes explain less than half of this, and the remainder is unexplained. The DNA was the basis for D and trimming; V, J and clone size are from that table. The sample table lists roughly 250,000 clones, 90% of them with a count of one. 3.7% of the sample is held by the ten biggest clonotypes.

The collaborating institutions used their own protocols to collect whole blood in K2EDTA tubes. Collaborator samples were shipped for TCRbeta analysis as frozen whole blood, isolated PBMCs, or DNA extracted from either sample type. The CDR3, from cysteine to phenylalanine, totals 14 residues. Just the 42-base CDR3 DNA is kept, in frame starting at base 1. The junction carries 8 bases between V and J, which are trimmed by 1 base and 2 bases respectively. From a lookup of the germline V gene, CDR1 and CDR2 are SGHRS and YFSETQ. The clonotype comes from a middle-aged woman with acute or convalescent COVID-19. Sequenced material: peripheral blood. The chain is made from TRBV5-1 and TRBJ2-3; confidence is insufficient to name the D gene. The CDR3 region has the sequence CASSLSQPTDTQYF. The sequenced DNA: TGCGCCAGCAGCTTGTCACAGCCCACAGATACGCAGTATTTT.